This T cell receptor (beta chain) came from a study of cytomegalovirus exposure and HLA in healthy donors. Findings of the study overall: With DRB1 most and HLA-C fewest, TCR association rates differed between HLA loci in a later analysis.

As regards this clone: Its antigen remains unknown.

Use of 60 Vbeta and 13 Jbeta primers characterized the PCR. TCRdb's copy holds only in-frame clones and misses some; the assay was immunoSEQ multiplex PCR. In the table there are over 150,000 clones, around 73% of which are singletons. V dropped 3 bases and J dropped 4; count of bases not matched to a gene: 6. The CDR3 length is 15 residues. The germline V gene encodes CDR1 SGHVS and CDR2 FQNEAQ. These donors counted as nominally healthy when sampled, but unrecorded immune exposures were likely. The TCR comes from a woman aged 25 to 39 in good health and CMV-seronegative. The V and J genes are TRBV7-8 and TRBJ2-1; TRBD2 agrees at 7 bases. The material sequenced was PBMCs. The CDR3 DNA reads TGTGCCAGCAGCTTGCAAGCGGGATCTTACAATGAGCAGTTCTTC. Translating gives CASSLQAGSYNEQFF.